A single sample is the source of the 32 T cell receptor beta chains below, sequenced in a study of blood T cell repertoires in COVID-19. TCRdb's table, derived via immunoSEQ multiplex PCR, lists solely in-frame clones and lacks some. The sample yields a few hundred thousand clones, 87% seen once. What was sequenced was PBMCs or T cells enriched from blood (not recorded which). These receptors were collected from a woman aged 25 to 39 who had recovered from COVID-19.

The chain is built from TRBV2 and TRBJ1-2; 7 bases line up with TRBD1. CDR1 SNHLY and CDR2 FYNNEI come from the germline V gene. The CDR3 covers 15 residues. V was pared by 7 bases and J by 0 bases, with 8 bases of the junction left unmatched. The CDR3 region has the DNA TGTGCCAGCACGGGGACAGCACCAACTAACTATGGCTACACCTTC. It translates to CASTGTAPTNYGYTF.

The CDR3 spells CASSVAGVRNEQFF. CDR3 in DNA: TGTGCCAGCAGCGTAGCGGGAGTGCGTAATGAGCAGTTCTTC. The chain uses TRBV3-1 (or the pseudogene TRBV3-2) and TRBJ2-1, with 9 bases aligning to TRBD2. Germline CDR1 LGHDT, CDR2 YNNKEL (reference sequence). Trimming at V came to 5 bases and at J to 7 bases, leaving 6 bases not matched to a gene. CDR3 length: 14 amino acids.

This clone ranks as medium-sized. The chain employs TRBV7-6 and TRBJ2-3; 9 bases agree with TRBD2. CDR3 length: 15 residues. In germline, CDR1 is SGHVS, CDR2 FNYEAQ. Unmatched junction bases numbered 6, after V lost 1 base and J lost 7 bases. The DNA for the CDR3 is TGTGCCAGCAGCTTAGGGGTAGCGGGGGCCAATACGCAGTATTTT. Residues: CASSLGVAGANTQYF.

The CDR3 loop is CASSSLLGASGNTIYF. The CDR3 coding sequence is TGTGCCAGCAGCTCACTTTTGGGGGCGTCGGGAAACACCATATATTTT. The V and J genes are TRBV7-9 and TRBJ1-3, with D possibly being TRBD1 (6 bases). CDR3 length: 16 amino acids. Germline V gene sequence: CDR1 SEHNR, CDR2 FQNEAQ (reference sequence). Trimming took off 4 bases at V and 4 bases at J, with 17 bases between the two ends.

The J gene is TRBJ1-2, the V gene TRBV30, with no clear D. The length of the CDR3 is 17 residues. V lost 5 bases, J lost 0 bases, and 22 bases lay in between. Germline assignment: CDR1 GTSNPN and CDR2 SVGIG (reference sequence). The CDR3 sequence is CAWGLKIRNSSNYGYTF. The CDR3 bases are TGTGCCTGGGGGCTCAAAATAAGGAACAGTTCTAACTATGGCTACACCTTC. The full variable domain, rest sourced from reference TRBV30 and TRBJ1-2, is SQTIHQWPATLVQPVGSPLSLECTVEGTSNPNLYWYRQAAGRGLQLLFYSVGIGQISSEVPQNLSASRPQDRQFILSSKKLLLSDSGFYLCAWGLKIRNSSNYGYTFGSGTRLTVV.

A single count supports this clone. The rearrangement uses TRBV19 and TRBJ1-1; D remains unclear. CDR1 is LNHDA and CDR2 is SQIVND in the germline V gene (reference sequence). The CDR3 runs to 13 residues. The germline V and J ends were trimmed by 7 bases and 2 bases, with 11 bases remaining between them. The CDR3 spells CASNSYPNTEAFF. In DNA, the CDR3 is TGTGCCAGTAACTCCTACCCCAACACTGAAGCTTTCTTT. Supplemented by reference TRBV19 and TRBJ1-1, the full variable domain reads DGGITQSPKYLFRKEGQNVTLSCEQNLNHDAMYWYRQDPGQGLRLIYYSQIVNDFQKGDIAEGYSVSREKKESFPLTVTSAQKNPTAFYLCASNSYPNTEAFFGQGTRLTVV.

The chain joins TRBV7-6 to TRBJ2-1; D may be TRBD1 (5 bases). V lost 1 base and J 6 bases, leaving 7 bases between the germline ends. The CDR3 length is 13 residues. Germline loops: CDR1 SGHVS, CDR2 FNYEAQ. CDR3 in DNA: TGTGCCAGCAGCTTAGGACAGCGCAATGAGCAGTTCTTC. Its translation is CASSLGQRNEQFF.

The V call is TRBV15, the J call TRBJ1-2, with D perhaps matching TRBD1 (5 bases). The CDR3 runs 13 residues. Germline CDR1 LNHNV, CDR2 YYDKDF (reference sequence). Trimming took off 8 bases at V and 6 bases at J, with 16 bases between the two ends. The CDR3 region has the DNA TGTGCCACCGCCTACCCGGGAGGGGATGGCTACACCTTC. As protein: CATAYPGGDGYTF.

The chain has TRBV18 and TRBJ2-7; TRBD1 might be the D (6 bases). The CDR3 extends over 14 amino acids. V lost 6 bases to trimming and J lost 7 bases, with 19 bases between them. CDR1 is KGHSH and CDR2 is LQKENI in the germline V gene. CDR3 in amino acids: CASSGQIERGEQYF. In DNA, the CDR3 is TGTGCCAGCTCCGGACAGATAGAACGTGGTGAGCAGTACTTC.

CDR3 in amino acids: CASAVIDLSSYNEQFF. CDR3 DNA: TGCGCCAGCGCCGTTATAGATCTGAGCTCCTACAATGAGCAGTTCTTC. The chain carries TRBV5-1 and TRBJ2-1, with no clear D. Deletions cut 7 bases from V and 0 bases from J, with 17 bases between. This CDR3 spans 16 amino acids. Germline CDR1 and CDR2: SGHRS and YFSETQ. Supplemented by reference TRBV5-1 and TRBJ2-1, the full variable domain reads KAGVTQTPRYLIKTRGQQVTLSCSPISGHRSVSWYQQTPGQGLQFLFEYFSETQRNKGNFPGRFSGRQFSNSRSEMNVSTLELGDSALYLCASAVIDLSSYNEQFFGPGTRLTVL.

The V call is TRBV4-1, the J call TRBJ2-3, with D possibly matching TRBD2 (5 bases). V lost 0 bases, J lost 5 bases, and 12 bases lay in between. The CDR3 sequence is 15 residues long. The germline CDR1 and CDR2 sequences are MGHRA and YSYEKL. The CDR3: CASSQDLGRGDTQYF. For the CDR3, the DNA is TGCGCCAGCAGCCAAGATCTGGGGAGAGGAGATACGCAGTATTTT.

As DNA, the CDR3 is TGTGCCAGCAGCTCGAAGAGGGTAGCGGGGAGGTACAATGAGCAGTTCTTC. Translation: CASSSKRVAGRYNEQFF. The chain employs TRBV7-2 and TRBJ2-1, with TRBD2 matching over 8 bases. V trimming: 4 bases; J trimming: 4 bases; junction bases outside the gene matches: 12. Germline assignment: CDR1 SGHTA and CDR2 FQGNSA. The CDR3 consists of 17 residues. The complete variable domain, with remaining parts taken from reference TRBV7-2 and TRBJ2-1, reads GAGVSQSPSNKVTEKGKDVELRCDPISGHTALYWYRQSLGQGLEFLIYFQGNSAPDKSGLPSDRFSAERTGGSVSTLTIQRTQQEDSAVYLCASSSKRVAGRYNEQFFGPGTRLTVL.

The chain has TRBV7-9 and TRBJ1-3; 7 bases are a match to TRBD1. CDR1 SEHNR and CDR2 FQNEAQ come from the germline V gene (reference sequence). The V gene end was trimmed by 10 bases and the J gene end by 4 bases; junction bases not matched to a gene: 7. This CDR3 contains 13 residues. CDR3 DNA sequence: TGTGCCATACAAGGGGGCTCCGGAAACACCATATATTTT. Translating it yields CAIQGGSGNTIYF.

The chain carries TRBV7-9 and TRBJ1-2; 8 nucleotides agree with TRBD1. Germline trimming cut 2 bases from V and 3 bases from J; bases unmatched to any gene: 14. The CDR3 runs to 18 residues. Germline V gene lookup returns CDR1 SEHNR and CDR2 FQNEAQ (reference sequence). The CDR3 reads CASSLNPRTGRIDYGYTF. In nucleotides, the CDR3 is TGTGCCAGCAGCTTAAACCCGCGGACAGGGAGGATAGACTATGGCTACACCTTC. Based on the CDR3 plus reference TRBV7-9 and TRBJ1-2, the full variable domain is DTGVSQNPRHKITKRGQNVTFRCDPISEHNRLYWYRQTLGQGPEFLTYFQNEAQLEKSRLLSDRFSAERPKGSFSTLEIQRTEQGDSAMYLCASSLNPRTGRIDYGYTFGSGTRLTVV.

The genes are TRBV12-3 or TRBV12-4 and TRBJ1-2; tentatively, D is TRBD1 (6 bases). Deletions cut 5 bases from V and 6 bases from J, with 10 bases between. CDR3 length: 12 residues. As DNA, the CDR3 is TGTGCCAGCAGTATCGGACAGAATGGCTACACCTTC. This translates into CASSIGQNGYTF.

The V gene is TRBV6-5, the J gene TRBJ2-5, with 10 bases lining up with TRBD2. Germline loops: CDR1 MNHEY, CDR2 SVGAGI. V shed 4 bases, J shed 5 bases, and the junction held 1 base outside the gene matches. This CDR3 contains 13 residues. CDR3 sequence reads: CASSLAGGETQYF. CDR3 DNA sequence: TGTGCCAGCAGTTTAGCGGGGGGTGAGACCCAGTACTTC.

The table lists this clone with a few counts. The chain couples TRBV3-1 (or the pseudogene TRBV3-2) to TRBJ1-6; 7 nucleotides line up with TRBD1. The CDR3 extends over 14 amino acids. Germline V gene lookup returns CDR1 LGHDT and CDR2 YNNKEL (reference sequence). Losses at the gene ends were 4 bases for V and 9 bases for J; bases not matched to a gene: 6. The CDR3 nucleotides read TGTGCCAGCAGCCGGACAGGCAGCATTTCACCCCTCCACTTT. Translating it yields CASSRTGSISPLHF.

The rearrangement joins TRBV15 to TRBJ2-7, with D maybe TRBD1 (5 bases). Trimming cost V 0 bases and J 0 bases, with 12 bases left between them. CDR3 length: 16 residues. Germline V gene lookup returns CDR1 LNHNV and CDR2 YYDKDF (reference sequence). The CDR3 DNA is TGTGCCACCAGCAGAGATCCGGGCAGGGACTCCTACGAGCAGTACTTC. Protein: CATSRDPGRDSYEQYF.

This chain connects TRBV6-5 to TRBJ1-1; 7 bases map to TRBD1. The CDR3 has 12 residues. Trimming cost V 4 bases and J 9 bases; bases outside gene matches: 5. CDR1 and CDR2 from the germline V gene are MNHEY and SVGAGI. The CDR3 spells CASSLDRRKAFF. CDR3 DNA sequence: TGTGCCAGCAGTTTGGACAGGCGGAAAGCTTTCTTT.

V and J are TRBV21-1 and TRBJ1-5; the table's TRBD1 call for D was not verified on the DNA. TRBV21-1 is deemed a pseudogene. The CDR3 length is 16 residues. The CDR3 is CASSKLPDRVRQPQHF. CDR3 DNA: TGTGCCAGCAGCAAATTACCGGACAGGGTCAGGCAGCCCCAGCATTTT.

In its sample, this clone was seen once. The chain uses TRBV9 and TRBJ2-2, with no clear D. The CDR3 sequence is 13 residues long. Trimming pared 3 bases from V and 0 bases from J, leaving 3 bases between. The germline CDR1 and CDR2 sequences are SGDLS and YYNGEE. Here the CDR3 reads CASSATNTGELFF. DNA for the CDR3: TGTGCCAGCAGCGCCACGAACACCGGGGAGCTGTTTTTT.

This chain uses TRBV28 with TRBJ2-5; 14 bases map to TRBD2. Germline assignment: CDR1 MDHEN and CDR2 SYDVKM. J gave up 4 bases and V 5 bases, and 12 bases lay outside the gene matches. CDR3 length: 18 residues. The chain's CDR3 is CASSPGTLGLAGGETQYF. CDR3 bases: TGTGCCAGCAGTCCGGGGACCCTTGGACTAGCGGGAGGAGAGACCCAGTACTTC.

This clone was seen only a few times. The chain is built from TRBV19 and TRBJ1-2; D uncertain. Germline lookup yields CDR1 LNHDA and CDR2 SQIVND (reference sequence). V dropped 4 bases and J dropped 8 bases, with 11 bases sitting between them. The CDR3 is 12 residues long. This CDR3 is CASSTGIWGYTF. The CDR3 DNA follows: TGTGCCAGTAGTACGGGGATTTGGGGCTACACCTTC. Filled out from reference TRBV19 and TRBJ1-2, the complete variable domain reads DGGITQSPKYLFRKEGQNVTLSCEQNLNHDAMYWYRQDPGQGLRLIYYSQIVNDFQKGDIAEGYSVSREKKESFPLTVTSAQKNPTAFYLCASSTGIWGYTFGSGTRLTVV.

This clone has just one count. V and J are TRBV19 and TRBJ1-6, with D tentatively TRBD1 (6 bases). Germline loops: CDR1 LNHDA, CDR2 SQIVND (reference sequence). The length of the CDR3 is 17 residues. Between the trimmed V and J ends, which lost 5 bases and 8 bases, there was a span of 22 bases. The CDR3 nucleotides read TGTGCCAGTAGTCGTGGGTGGCTCAGGGGTTTCTATTCACCCCTCCACTTT. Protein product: CASSRGWLRGFYSPLHF.

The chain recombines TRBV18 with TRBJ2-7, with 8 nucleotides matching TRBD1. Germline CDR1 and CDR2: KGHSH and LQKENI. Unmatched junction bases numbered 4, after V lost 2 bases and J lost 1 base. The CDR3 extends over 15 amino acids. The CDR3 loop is CASSPRQGNSYEQYF. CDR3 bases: TGTGCCAGCTCACCAAGACAGGGGAATTCCTACGAGCAGTACTTC.

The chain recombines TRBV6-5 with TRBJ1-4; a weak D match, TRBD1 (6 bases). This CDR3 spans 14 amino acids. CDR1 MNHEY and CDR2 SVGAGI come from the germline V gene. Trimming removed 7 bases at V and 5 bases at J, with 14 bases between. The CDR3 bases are TGTGCCAGCACCATGGGGGGGCGGAATGAAAAACTGTTTTTT. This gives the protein CASTMGGRNEKLFF.

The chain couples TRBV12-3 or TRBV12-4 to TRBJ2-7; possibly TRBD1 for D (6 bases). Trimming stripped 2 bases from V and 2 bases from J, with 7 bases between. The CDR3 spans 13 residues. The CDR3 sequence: CASSLRDTYEQYF. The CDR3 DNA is TGTGCCAGCAGTTTAAGGGACACCTACGAGCAGTACTTC.

The CDR3 DNA sequence: TGTGCCAGTAGGCCGACCAGCAGCGACCAGCCCCAGCATTTT. Translation: CASRPTSSDQPQHF. J is TRBJ1-5 and V is TRBV19; D is unresolved. Deletions cut 6 bases from V and 7 bases from J, with 16 bases between. Germline CDR1 is LNHDA and CDR2 is SQIVND (reference sequence). CDR3 length equals 14 residues.

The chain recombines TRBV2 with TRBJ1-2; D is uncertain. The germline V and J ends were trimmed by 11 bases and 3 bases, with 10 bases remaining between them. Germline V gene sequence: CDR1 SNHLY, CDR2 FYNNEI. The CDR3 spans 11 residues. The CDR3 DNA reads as TGTGCCGAGGGTTCTGACTATGGCTACACCTTC. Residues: CAEGSDYGYTF.

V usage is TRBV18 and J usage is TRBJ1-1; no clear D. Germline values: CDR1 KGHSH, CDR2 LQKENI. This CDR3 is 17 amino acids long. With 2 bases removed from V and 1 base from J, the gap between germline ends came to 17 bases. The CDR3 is CASSPSGGGVGNTEAFF. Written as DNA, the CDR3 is TGTGCCAGCTCACCATCGGGAGGCGGGGTAGGGAACACTGAAGCTTTCTTT.

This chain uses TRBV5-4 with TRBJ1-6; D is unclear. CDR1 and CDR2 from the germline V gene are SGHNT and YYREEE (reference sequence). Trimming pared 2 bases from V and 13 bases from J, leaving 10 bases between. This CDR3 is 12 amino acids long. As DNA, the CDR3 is TGTGCCAGCAGCTTTTGGCAATCCCCCCTCCACTTT. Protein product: CASSFWQSPLHF.

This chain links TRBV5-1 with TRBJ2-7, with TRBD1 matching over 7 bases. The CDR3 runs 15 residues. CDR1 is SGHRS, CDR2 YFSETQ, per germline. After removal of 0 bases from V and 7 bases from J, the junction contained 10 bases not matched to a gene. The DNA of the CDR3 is TGCGCCAGCAGCTTGGGTGGGACAGCACGGGAAGAGCAGTACTTC. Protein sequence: CASSLGGTAREEQYF.